This T cell receptor beta chain originates from a study of radiotherapy plus CTLA-4 blockade in lung cancer. Study-wide context: Disease control reached approximately 29%, with objective responses in approximately 17%.

V dropped 4 bases and J dropped 5 bases, with 18 bases sitting between them. Germline values: CDR1 SGDLS, CDR2 YYNGEE. This CDR3 comprises 15 residues. Profiling relied on immunoSEQ multiplex PCR, and the TCRdb table lists in-frame clones only, not all of them. The sample lists around 95,000 clones, about four fifths occurring once. Chemo-refractory metastatic non-small-cell lung cancer patients underwent focal radiation alongside CTLA-4 blockade with ipilimumab. General study findings and limits: Subsequent to radiotherapy plus ipilimumab, tumor-derived TCR clones underwent expansion in blood.

Regarding this clone: Its antigen is still unknown.

This TCR derives from a human donor with non-small cell lung cancer who had stable disease on radiotherapy plus ipilimumab. The specimen was peripheral blood, collected from a patient treated with radiotherapy plus ipilimumab. The V gene is TRBV9, the J gene TRBJ1-2; D possibly corresponds to TRBD1 (5 bases). This CDR3 is CASSTDTGDRYGYTF. As DNA, the CDR3 is TGTGCCAGCAGCACGGACACCGGAGATCGATATGGCTACACCTTC.